One TCR beta chain is described in this entry. This clone was seen a handful of times. What this receptor recognizes is not known. Base qualities were left out, and no much larger clone turns up one base away. For this chain, trimming is 4 bases at the V end and 3 bases at the J end, and the number of junction bases without a gene match is 3. Sequences LNHDA (CDR1) and SQIVND (CDR2) are obtained from the germline V gene (reference sequence). The CDR3 runs 15 amino acids, cysteine and phenylalanine included. Just CDR3 DNA is preserved here, 45 bases in frame from base 1. The data originate from a study of cytomegalovirus exposure and HLA in healthy donors (dated by TCRdb to 2016 to 2017). Some background on the complete study: An earlier analysis of roughly 500 of the donors reported 276 Gb of sequence data and 117 million unique TCR beta sequences obtained from approximately 180 million T cells. To decide whether each TCR beta V gene segment behaved as functional or pseudogenic, an earlier analysis of approximately 600 of the donors relied on high-throughput TCR beta sequencing. The study profiled the T cell repertoires of 500 to 800 subjects by immunosequencing and related them to cytomegalovirus serostatus. Among roughly 400 genotyped donors of the cohort, an average of roughly 230,000 unique TCR beta nucleotide sequences was sequenced per donor, of which 15% to 20% were non-productive. Alongside the repertoire data, information on donor age, sex, ethnicity and CMV serostatus was compiled. The study was designed to test whether signatures of past pathogen exposure could be identified by cataloging public T cell receptors. All discovery cohort repertoires had been generated using a single sequencing platform. Of the roughly 420 genotyped donors, 80% to 90% were placed in the genetic ancestry cluster associated with self-reported Caucasian donors. The number of typed donors differed by locus: roughly 629-630 for A, B, C, DRB1 and DQB1; 522 for DQA1; around 610 for DPA1; and 450 to 480 for DPB1. To study patterns of TCR occurrence, a later analysis re-analyzed previously published TCR beta repertoires from 650 to 750 donors and added high-resolution HLA genotyping. In the later analysis, no new phenotypic data were used to find candidate immune exposures; instead, reliance was placed on TCR beta sequences and their occurrence across donors. Approximately 300 gigabases of sequencing data and 70 million to 95 million unique TCR sequences made up an early release that covered approximately 620 HLA-typed donors. A later genetic analysis took genome-wide SNP genotypes for 398 of the 666 donors and used that subset as a discovery cohort. HLA typing covered class I and class II loci at four-digit resolution. To predict cytomegalovirus infection status, the study combined high-throughput TCR immunosequencing, statistical association of individual TCRs with disease status, and machine learning. In addition to the first cohort of 650 to 800 subjects, a separate validation cohort of under 150 different subjects was used. Four to six DR-DQ haplotypes were handled as single units for association and clustering, since linkage in the cohort was strong.

The cohort was made up of 650 to 700 healthy bone marrow donors. All cohort members were sampled while nominally healthy, although unrecorded immune exposures were likely present. The donor tested CMV seropositive, placing the donor among the roughly 300 seropositive members of the cohort. Each donor provided a peripheral blood sample, and peripheral blood mononuclear cells were used for TCR beta sequencing. The Qiagen DNeasy Blood Extraction Kit was used to extract genomic DNA from the blood cell samples. Overall study results and their limits: Correlated functional status among segregating V segments might reflect linkage disequilibrium, but an unknown experimental factor could not be ruled out. CMV serostatus was the only immune exposure information available for the cohort. It was suggested by the authors that the approach could potentially be generalized to other disease states and immunological phenotypes. In a later analysis, several top co-occurrence clusters were reported to appear linked to parvovirus B19, influenza, CMV and Epstein-Barr virus. In a later analysis, the rate of TCR association differed among HLA loci, with DRB1 alleles having the most associated TCRs and HLA-C alleles having the fewest. Seventeen rarely observed V segments, including chromosome 9 orphons, were excluded from the earlier analysis of some 590 of the donors because counts were too low. Only TCR beta chains were sequenced in this cohort, and the absence of alpha or paired-chain data limited detectable features. According to a later analysis, most CMV-associated TCR beta chains appeared to be HLA-restricted, and the HLA associations seemed to be driven largely by CMV exposure. Compared with the approximately 670-donor mean, donors in an Asian-associated ancestry cluster had fewer N-insertions in productive TCRs, according to a later genetic analysis. A cluster of highly shared sequence variants was judged likely to represent a technical artifact of the sequencing pipeline. When HLA alleles, especially DR and DQ, strongly co-occurred, attributing TCR associations to individual alleles was difficult. An earlier analysis of 450 to 750 of the donors showed that most TCR beta V segments appeared in productive rearrangements either about 87% or about 30% of the time, which broadly matched IMGT annotations. Because some donors lacked HLA typing at each locus, the association tests relied only on the typed subset. A further reported finding was that TCR beta sequences accurately predicted the HLA-A and HLA-B alleles for most subjects in the first cohort. Some IMGT-functional V segments, including TRBV6-2 and TRBV6-3, could not be told apart with the 87-base-pair reads, so those segments were excluded. In both the original and validation cohorts, the classifier was reported to diagnose cytomegalovirus status with high specificity and sensitivity. A total of about 180 TCR beta chains were listed by the study as associated with cytomegalovirus. Specific HLA alleles were associated with 16,951 TCR beta sequences at a false discovery rate of 0.05 in a later analysis. Most TCR sequences were observed very rarely across donors, whereas some public TCRs were present in many individuals. In a later analysis, HLA-associated TCR beta chains showed more clonal expansion and lower generation probabilities than non-associated chains that were equally common. Presence/absence analyses assumed roughly uniform sequencing depth across donors, an assumption that may not hold. V-gene and J-gene trimming of TCR beta chains was associated with a missense DCLRE1C variant in a later genetic analysis, and the association was replicated in an independent cohort. In vitro tests confirmed that a few of the cytomegalovirus-associated TCR beta chains recognize cytomegalovirus antigens.

Library method: the immunoSEQ multiplex PCR assay. For the multiplex PCR, a mixture combining 60 forward primers for TCR Vbeta segments and 13 reverse primers for TCR Jbeta segments was used. The CDR3 region of rearranged TCR beta genes was amplified from genomic DNA with a multiplex PCR assay. On the Illumina HiSeq System, the amplified TCR beta libraries were sequenced as 87-base-pair reads. The original methods were these. In a later analysis, roughly 80 million unique TCR beta chains were counted across the approximately 670 repertoires, and roughly 11 million of these chains were shared by at least two donors. Raw reads were error-corrected and collapsed into unique sequences by a nearest-neighbor algorithm in which closely related sequences were merged to remove PCR and sequencing errors. CDR3 sequences were aligned to IMGT reference sequences to assign V, D and J gene segments. For a sequence to be retained, a match of at least six nucleotides to both a V gene segment and a J gene segment was required. Rearrangements were called productive when the CDR3 lacked stop codons and stayed in frame with V and J; all others were non-productive. CDR3 was defined by IMGT convention, running from the second conserved V-encoded cysteine to the conserved J-encoded phenylalanine. In an earlier analysis of around 600 of the donors, sequences lacking an unambiguous match to a single V gene segment were excluded. An earlier analysis of a few hundred of the donors classified V segments as functional when productive rearrangements were above 56.7% and as segregating when the standard deviation between donors was above 5%. A statistical classification framework was built for diagnosing cytomegalovirus status from the catalog of TCR beta chain sequences. In a later analysis, V and J genes were assigned by comparing TCR nucleotide sequences against IMGT/GENE-DB human TR gene sequences. A later analysis assigned CDR3 sequences and most-parsimonious VDJ recombination scenarios with the TCRdist pipeline. In a later analysis, each TCR beta chain was defined by its CDR3 amino acid sequence together with its V-gene family, and reads lacking a unique V-gene family were excluded. In a later analysis, fewer than 600 highly shared, low-generation-probability nucleotide sequences were removed to address suspected cross-contamination and a sequencing artifact. In a later analysis, a clonal expansion index for each public chain was calculated from normalized within-repertoire ranks of inferred template counts. In a later analysis, generation probabilities were computed using a VDJ recombination model fitted to out-of-frame rearrangements, and the results were checked against IGoR. Hypergeometric tests were used in a later analysis to score TCR-TCR, TCR-HLA and TCR-CMV co-occurrence, with a repertoire-size bias correction applied to the TCR pairs. To estimate false discovery rates, a later analysis permuted the HLA or CMV assignments 20 times. A later analysis grouped co-occurring TCRs with DBSCAN, adding TCRdist sequence similarity when clustering within HLA-allele-positive subsets. Repertoires with fewer than 30,000 or more than 120,000 public chains, plus five repertoires with anomalous nucleotide sharing, were excluded from co-occurrence clustering. TCRdb obtained this table from immuneACCESS and retained in-frame rearrangements with V and J assigned. These tables miss some clones; where compared with another copy, unresolved V genes account for less than half of the shortfall, and the remainder is unexplained. V, J and clone size were drawn from that table, and D and trimming were deduced from the DNA. Present in this sample are 65,000 to 85,000 clones, under 80% of which were seen just once. The ten most abundant clones make up about 15% of the sample.

Sample: PBMCs. The chain is assembled from TRBV19 and TRBJ1-5; 10 bases in the middle match TRBD1. The sequence came from a male donor in good health and CMV-seropositive. The CDR3 region reads CASSRTGGPNQPQHF. In nucleotides, the sequence is TGTGCCAGTAGTAGGACAGGGGGACCCAATCAGCCCCAGCATTTT.